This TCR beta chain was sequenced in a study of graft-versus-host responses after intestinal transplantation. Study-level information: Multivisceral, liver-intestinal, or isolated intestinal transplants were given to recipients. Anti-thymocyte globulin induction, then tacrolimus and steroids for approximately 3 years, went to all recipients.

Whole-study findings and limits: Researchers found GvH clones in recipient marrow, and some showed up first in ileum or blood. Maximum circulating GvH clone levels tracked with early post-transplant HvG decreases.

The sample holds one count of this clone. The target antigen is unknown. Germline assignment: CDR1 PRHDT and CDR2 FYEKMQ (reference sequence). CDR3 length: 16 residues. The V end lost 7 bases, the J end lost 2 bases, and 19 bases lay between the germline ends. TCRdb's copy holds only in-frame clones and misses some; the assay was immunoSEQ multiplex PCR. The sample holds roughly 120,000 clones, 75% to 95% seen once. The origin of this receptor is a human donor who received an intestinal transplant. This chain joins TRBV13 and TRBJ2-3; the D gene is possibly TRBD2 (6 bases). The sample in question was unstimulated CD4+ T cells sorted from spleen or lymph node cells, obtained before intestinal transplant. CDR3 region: CASTLGRGWDTDTQYF. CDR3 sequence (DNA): TGTGCCAGCACCCTAGGGCGGGGTTGGGACACAGATACGCAGTATTTT. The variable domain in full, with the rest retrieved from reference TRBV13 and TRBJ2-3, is AAGVIQSPRHLIKEKRETATLKCYPIPRHDTVYWYQQGPGQDPQFLISFYEKMQSDKGSIPDRFSAQQFSDYHSELNMSSLELGDSALYFCASTLGRGWDTDTQYFGPGTRLTVL.